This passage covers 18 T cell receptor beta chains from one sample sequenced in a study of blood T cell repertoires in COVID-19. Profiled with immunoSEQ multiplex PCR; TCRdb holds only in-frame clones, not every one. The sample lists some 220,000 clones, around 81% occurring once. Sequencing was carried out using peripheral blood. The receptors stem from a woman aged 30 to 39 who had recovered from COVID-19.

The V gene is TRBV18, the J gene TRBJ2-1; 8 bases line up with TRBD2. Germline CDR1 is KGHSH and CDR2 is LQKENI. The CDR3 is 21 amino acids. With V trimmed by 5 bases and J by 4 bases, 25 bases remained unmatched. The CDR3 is CASSSLRGDELKRDRYNEQFF. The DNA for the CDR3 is TGTGCCAGCTCATCATTGCGGGGGGACGAGCTGAAGCGGGATAGGTACAATGAGCAGTTCTTC.

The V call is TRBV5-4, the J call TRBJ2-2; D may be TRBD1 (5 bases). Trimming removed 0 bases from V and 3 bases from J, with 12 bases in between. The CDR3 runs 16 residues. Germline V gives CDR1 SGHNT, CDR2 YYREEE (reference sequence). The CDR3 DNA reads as TGTGCCAGCAGCTTGGCCGATACAGGCTACACCGGGGAGCTGTTTTTT. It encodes CASSLADTGYTGELFF.

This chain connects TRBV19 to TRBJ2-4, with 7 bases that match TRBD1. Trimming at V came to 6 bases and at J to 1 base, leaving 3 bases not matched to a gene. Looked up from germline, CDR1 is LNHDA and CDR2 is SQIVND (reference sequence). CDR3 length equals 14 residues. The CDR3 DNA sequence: TGTGCCAGTAGCCTACAGGGGGCCAAAAACATTCAGTACTTC. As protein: CASSLQGAKNIQYF. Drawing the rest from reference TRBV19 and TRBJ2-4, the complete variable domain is DGGITQSPKYLFRKEGQNVTLSCEQNLNHDAMYWYRQDPGQGLRLIYYSQIVNDFQKGDIAEGYSVSREKKESFPLTVTSAQKNPTAFYLCASSLQGAKNIQYFGAGTRLSVL.

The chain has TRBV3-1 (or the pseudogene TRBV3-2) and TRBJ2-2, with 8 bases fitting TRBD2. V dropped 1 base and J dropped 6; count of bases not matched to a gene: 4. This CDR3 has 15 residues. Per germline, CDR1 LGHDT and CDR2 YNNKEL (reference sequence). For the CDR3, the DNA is TGTGCCAGCAGCCAAGTTGGACTAGCCTCCGGGGAGCTGTTTTTT. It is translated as CASSQVGLASGELFF.

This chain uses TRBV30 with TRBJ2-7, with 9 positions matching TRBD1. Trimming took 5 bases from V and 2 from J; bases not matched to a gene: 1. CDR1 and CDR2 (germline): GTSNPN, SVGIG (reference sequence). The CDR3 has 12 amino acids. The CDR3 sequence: CAWGQGTYEQYF. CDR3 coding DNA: TGTGCCTGGGGACAGGGGACCTACGAGCAGTACTTC.

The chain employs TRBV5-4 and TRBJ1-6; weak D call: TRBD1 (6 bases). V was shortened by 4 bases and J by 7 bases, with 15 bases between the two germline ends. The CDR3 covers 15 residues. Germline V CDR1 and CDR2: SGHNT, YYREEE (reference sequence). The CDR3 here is CASSVGGGANSPLHF. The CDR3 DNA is TGTGCCAGCAGCGTCGGGGGGGGCGCGAATTCACCCCTCCACTTT.

In nucleotides, the CDR3 is TGTGCCAGCAGCCCTTACCGGAGTCTGATGAACACTGAAGCTTTCTTT. It translates to CASSPYRSLMNTEAFF. The rearrangement links TRBV5-4 to TRBJ1-1; no firm D call. Germline assignment: CDR1 SGHNT and CDR2 YYREEE (reference sequence). This CDR3 is built from 16 residues. The V and J ends lost 4 bases and 0 bases respectively, with 16 bases between them.

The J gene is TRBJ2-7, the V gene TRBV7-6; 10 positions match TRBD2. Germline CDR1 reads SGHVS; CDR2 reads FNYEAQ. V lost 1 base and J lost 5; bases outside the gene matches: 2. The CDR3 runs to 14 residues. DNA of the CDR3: TGTGCCAGCAGCTTAGGGACTAGCGGAGACGAGCAGTACTTC. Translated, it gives CASSLGTSGDEQYF.

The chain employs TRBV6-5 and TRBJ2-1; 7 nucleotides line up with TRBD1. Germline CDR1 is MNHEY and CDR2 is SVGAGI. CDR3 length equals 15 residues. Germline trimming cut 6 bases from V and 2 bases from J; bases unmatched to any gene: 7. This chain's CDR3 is CASRTGTATYNEQFF. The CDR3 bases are TGTGCCAGCAGAACCGGGACAGCTACCTACAATGAGCAGTTCTTC.

This CDR3 reads CAWSFIGDLDRVNTGELFF. The CDR3 DNA sequence: TGTGCCTGGAGTTTTATAGGCGATCTCGACAGAGTGAACACCGGGGAGCTGTTTTTT. The chain joins TRBV30 to TRBJ2-2; possibly TRBD1 for D (5 bases). The V and J ends lost 2 bases and 1 base respectively, with 23 bases between them. The CDR3 is made up of 19 amino acids. Looked up from germline, CDR1 is GTSNPN and CDR2 is SVGIG (reference sequence).

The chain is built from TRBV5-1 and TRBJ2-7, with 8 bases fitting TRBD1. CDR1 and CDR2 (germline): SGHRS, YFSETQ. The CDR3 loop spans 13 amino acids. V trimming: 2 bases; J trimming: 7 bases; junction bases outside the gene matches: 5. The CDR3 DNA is TGCGCCAGCAGCTTTACAGGGGGTTGGGAGCAGTACTTC. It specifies CASSFTGGWEQYF.

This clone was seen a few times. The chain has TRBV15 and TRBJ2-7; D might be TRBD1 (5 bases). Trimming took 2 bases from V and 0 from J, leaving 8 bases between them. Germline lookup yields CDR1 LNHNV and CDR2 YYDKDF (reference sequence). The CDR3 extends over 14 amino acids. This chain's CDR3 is CATSRMDTSYEQYF. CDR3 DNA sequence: TGTGCCACCAGCAGAATGGACACCTCCTACGAGCAGTACTTC.

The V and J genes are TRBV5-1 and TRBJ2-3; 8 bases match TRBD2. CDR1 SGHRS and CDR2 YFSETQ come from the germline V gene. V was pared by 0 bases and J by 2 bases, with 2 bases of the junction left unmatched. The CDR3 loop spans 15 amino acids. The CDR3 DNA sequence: TGCGCCAGCAGCTTGGACGGGAGGGCCACAGATACGCAGTATTTT. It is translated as CASSLDGRATDTQYF.

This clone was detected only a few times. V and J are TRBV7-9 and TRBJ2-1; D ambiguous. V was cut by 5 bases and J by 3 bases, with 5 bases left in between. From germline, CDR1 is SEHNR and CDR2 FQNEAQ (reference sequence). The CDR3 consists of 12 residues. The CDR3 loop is CASSLGYNEQFF. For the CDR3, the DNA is TGTGCCAGCAGCCTCGGCTACAATGAGCAGTTCTTC.

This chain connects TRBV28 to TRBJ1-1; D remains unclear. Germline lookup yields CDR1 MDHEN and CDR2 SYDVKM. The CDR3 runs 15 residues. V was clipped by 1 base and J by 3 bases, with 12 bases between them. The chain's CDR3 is CASSLSGLEDTEAFF. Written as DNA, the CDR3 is TGTGCCAGCAGTTTATCGGGGTTAGAGGACACTGAAGCTTTCTTT.

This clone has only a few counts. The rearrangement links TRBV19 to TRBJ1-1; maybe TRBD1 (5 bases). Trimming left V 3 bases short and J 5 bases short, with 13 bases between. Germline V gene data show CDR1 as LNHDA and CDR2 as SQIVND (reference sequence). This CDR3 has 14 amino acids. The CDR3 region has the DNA TGTGCCAGTAGTATCTCCAGGGTGTTTACTGAAGCTTTCTTT. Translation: CASSISRVFTEAFF. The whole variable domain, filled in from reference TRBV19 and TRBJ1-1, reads DGGITQSPKYLFRKEGQNVTLSCEQNLNHDAMYWYRQDPGQGLRLIYYSQIVNDFQKGDIAEGYSVSREKKESFPLTVTSAQKNPTAFYLCASSISRVFTEAFFGQGTRLTVV.

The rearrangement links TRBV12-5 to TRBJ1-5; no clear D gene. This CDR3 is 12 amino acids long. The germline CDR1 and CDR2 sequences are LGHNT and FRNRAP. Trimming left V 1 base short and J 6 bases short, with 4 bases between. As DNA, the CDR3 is TGTGCTAGTGGTTTGGGAGGTCAGCCCCAGCATTTT. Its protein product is CASGLGGQPQHF.

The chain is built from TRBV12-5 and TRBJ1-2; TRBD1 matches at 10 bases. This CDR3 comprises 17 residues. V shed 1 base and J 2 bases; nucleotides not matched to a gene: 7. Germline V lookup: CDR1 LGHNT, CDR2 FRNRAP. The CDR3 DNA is TGTGCTAGTGGTTTGGCGCTGGGACAGGGGAGGAACTATGGCTACACCTTC. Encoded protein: CASGLALGQGRNYGYTF.